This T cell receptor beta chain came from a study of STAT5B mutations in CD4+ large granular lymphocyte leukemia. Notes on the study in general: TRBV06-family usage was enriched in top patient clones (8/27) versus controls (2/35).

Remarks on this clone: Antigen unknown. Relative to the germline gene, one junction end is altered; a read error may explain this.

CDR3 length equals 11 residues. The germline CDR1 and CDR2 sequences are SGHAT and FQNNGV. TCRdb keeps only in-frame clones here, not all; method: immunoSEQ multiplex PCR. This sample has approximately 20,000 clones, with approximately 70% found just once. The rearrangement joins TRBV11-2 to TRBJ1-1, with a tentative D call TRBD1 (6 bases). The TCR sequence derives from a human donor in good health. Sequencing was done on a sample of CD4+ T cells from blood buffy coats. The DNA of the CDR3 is TGTGCCAGCAGCTTTAGATCGAACAGGGTCTTT. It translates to CASSFRSNRVF.